A single sample is the source of the 10 T cell receptor beta chains below, sequenced in a study of blood T cell repertoires in COVID-19. Repertoires were generated with immunoSEQ multiplex PCR, while TCRdb's copy carries only in-frame clones and drops some. This repertoire shows 55,000 to 80,000 clones, 65% to 90% found once; its top ten account for 15% to 20%. The source material was peripheral blood. These receptors were taken from a man at least 80 years old with active COVID-19.

CDR3 bases: TGTGCCATCAGTGAGTCGAGCGCGGGGGAGCTGTTTTTT. This translates into CAISESSAGELFF. J is TRBJ2-2 and V is TRBV10-3; no clear D. Germline V gene lookup returns CDR1 ENHRY and CDR2 SYGVKD. V gave up 0 bases and J gave up 8 bases, with 7 bases separating them. The CDR3 is 13 amino acids.

V is TRBV5-6 and J is TRBJ1-2, with D maybe TRBD1 (6 bases). Trimming removed 0 bases from V and 6 bases from J, with 9 bases in between. The CDR3 covers 13 residues. Germline assignment: CDR1 SGHDT and CDR2 YYEEEE. The CDR3 DNA reads as TGTGCCAGCAGCTTGGGGGGGCAGGATGGCTACACCTTC. Its translation is CASSLGGQDGYTF.

The chain has TRBV7-2 and TRBJ2-7; D not resolved. The CDR3 has 15 amino acids. Germline CDR1 and CDR2: SGHTA and FQGNSA. V lost 0 bases to trimming and J lost 0 bases, with 9 bases between them. CDR3 loop: CASSLALSGSYEQYF. Written as DNA, the CDR3 is TGTGCCAGCAGCTTAGCACTTTCCGGCTCCTACGAGCAGTACTTC.

The rearrangement joins TRBV27 to TRBJ2-3; 12 nucleotides agree with TRBD2. Germline CDR1 reads MNHEY; CDR2 reads SMNVEV (reference sequence). V dropped 4 bases and J dropped 0; count of bases not matched to a gene: 2. This CDR3 contains 16 residues. The CDR3 DNA reads as TGTGCCAGCAGTTCAGGGACTAGCGGGAGCACAGATACGCAGTATTTT. Its protein product is CASSSGTSGSTDTQYF.

CDR3 bases: TGTGCCAGCAGTGCCGGGACTAGCCCCAACAATGAGCAGTTCTTC. The encoded protein is CASSAGTSPNNEQFF. J is TRBJ2-1 and V is TRBV2; 9 bases match TRBD2. The CDR3 contains 15 residues. Germline V gives CDR1 SNHLY, CDR2 FYNNEI. The V gene end was trimmed by 4 bases and the J gene end by 5 bases; junction bases not matched to a gene: 6.

This chain connects TRBV21-1 to TRBJ2-5; TRBD2 reflects the table's D call only, with no check against the DNA. TRBV21-1 is marked as a pseudogene. The CDR3 runs 16 residues. The CDR3 DNA follows: TGTGCCAGCAGCAATCGGGGGAGGTCGAACCAAGAGACCCAGTACTTC. This gives the protein CASSNRGRSNQETQYF.

This sequence joins TRBV6-6 and TRBJ2-3; D might be TRBD1 (6 bases). The V and J ends lost 7 bases and 3 bases respectively, with 20 bases between them. Germline V gives CDR1 MNHNY, CDR2 SVGAGI (reference sequence). This CDR3 has 16 residues. The CDR3 reads CASTESGTTATDTQYF. The DNA of the CDR3 is TGTGCCAGCACCGAATCCGGGACAACCGCTACAGATACGCAGTATTTT.

The chain employs TRBV27 and TRBJ2-3, with 14 bases identical to TRBD2. The V and J ends lost 2 bases and 1 base, in that order; junction bases with no gene match: 2. This CDR3 spans 17 amino acids. Germline V gene lookup returns CDR1 MNHEY and CDR2 SMNVEV (reference sequence). The CDR3 region has the DNA TGTGCCAGCAGTTTAGGACTAGCGGGAGGAGGCACAGATACGCAGTATTTT. Protein product: CASSLGLAGGGTDTQYF.

This chain joins TRBV7-9 and TRBJ1-4, with TRBD1 matching over 7 bases. The CDR3 spans 14 residues. Germline assignment: CDR1 SEHNR and CDR2 FQNEAQ (reference sequence). The trim removed 5 bases at V and 8 bases at J, leaving 8 bases unmatched. The CDR3 spells CASSPQGVGEKLFF. The CDR3 DNA is TGTGCCAGCAGCCCGCAGGGGGTAGGAGAAAAACTGTTTTTT.

This chain uses TRBV5-4 with TRBJ1-6; D not certain. Per germline, CDR1 SGHNT and CDR2 YYREEE (reference sequence). CDR3 length: 15 amino acids. Trimming removed 0 bases from V and 10 bases from J, with 14 bases in between. CDR3 region: CASSLVAPLSSPLHF. DNA of the CDR3: TGTGCCAGCAGCTTGGTCGCGCCCCTAAGCTCACCCCTCCACTTT.